The subject of this entry is one TCR beta chain. The sample originates from a study of blood T cell repertoires in COVID-19. Study-wide context: From the United States, Italy and Spain came samples of acute and convalescent COVID-19. Sources were T cells, B-cell-depleted T cells, or PBMCs; the material itself was cDNA or gDNA.

Seattle's cohort entered during active infection and was followed longitudinally. Original processing methods: Amplification with reference gene primers provided the estimates of nucleated cell counts. The assay was immunoSEQ multiplex PCR, and TCRdb's table has in-frame clones only and misses some. The DNA was the basis for D and trimming; V, J and clone size are from that table. Of over 450,000 clones in the sample, 70% to 90% were seen once. V lost 3 bases to trimming and J lost 5 bases, with 18 bases between them. The CDR3 contains 16 residues. Germline V CDR1 and CDR2: LNHDA, SQIVND (reference sequence).

The J gene is TRBJ2-3, the V gene TRBV19; possible D gene TRBD2, 5 bases. This clonotype was obtained from a woman in her 50s with COVID-19, enrolled during active disease. What was sequenced was peripheral blood. The CDR3 bases are TGTGCCAGTAGTATGCCGTCGGGATCGTTAGGAGATACGCAGTATTTT. Translating it yields CASSMPSGSLGDTQYF.